The clone carrying this T cell receptor beta chain was found once. Its specificity is not known. CDR1 and CDR2 from the germline V gene are SGHDN and FVKESK. CDR3 length equals 16 residues. The V end was cut by 4 bases, the J end by 7 bases, with 20 bases between. This record belongs to a study of yellow fever vaccine responses in identical twins. MiXCR was run by TCRdb on the RT-PCR reads, yielding one entry per CDR3 protein. The sample contains some 2,900 distinct CDR3 sequences, 75% to 90% of which appear only once. Notes on the study in general: Twins reportedly showed a vaccine T cell response that seemed partly convergent and partly personalized.

Material: T cells from blood (PBMCs), unsorted or a sorted subset (not recorded which), obtained before or after yellow fever vaccination (not recorded which). The receptor was derived from a woman aged 18-30 years who received the yellow fever vaccine. The V and J genes are TRBV14 and TRBJ2-1, with D perhaps TRBD2 (6 bases). CDR3 sequence: CASSPLARRAGNEQFF. For the CDR3, the DNA is TGTGCCAGCAGCCCTTTAGCAAGGAGGGCAGGGAATGAGCAGTTCTTC.